The table lists the clone carrying this T cell receptor (beta chain) with many counts. Antigen specificity is unknown. The data belong to a study of identical twins' blood T cells. Overall study: About six alpha and about 6 beta libraries together yielded 45 million or so reads. Study-wide results and caveats: Abundant TCRbeta CDR3s overlapped more between twins than with unrelated donors.

TCRdb re-derived calls from the 5' RACE reads in MiXCR, one entry per CDR3 protein. The sample contains roughly 340,000 distinct CDR3 sequences, 25% to 35% of which appear only once. Trimming took 4 bases from V and 3 from J, leaving 9 bases between them. The CDR3 has 13 amino acids. The germline V gene encodes CDR1 MNHNS and CDR2 SASEGT. This clonotype was obtained from a woman aged 18 to 55 in good health. The chain recombines TRBV6-1 with TRBJ1-2; D gene uncertain. Source material: PBMCs. CDR3 bases: TGTGCCAGCAGTGTAAGGGAGGACTATGGCTACACCTTC. Protein product: CASSVREDYGYTF.